This TCR beta chain was identified during a study of blood T cell repertoires in COVID-19 (dated by TCRdb to the early 2020s). About the investigation overall: Collaborator samples came from the United States, Italy and Spain and covered acute and convalescent phases of COVID-19. The prospective study material was composed of cDNA or gDNA derived from T cells, B-cell-depleted T cells, or PBMCs. Deeply sampled blood TCRbeta repertoires from subjects exposed to, actively infected with, or recovered from COVID-19 were included in the dataset. The repertoires were made available in a free public database intended to serve as a resource for research on the immune response to SARS-CoV-2. Samples came from the ongoing ImmuneRACE study (first 160 participants) plus 1,254 subjects from 6 global collaborators. Nearly every sample came with metadata listing a de-identified subject ID, COVID-19 status, age in years and sex. HLA class I and class II types, where available, came from metadata supplied by the sample provider rather than from assay-based typing.

With regard to this clone: Its specific antigen is unknown. Base qualities were left out, and no much larger clone turns up one base away.

TCRbeta CDR3 regions were amplified from genomic DNA by means of the immunoSEQ Assay, a bias-controlled multiplex PCR. In the source study's methods: Nucleated cell counts per sample were estimated from amplification of reference gene primers within the assay. Sequence reads were collapsed and filtered to measure the absolute abundance of every unique TCRbeta CDR3 rearrangement. For each sample, productive Simpson clonality was calculated as the square root of Simpson's diversity index over productive rearrangements. Sourced from immuneACCESS, this table was stored by TCRdb with only in-frame sequences that have V and J called. A share of the clones is absent; for the studies checked, an unresolved V gene accounts for under half, and the remainder has no known explanation. V and J calls and clone size come straight from that table; D and trimming were deduced from the DNA. The sample profile shows a few hundred thousand clones; around four fifths of them were found once. The ten largest clones add up to over 4% of the sample.

One collaborating source in Seattle enrolled patients during active infection and followed them longitudinally through the course of disease. Each collaborating institution followed its own protocols to collect whole blood in K2EDTA tubes. For TCRbeta analysis, collaborators shipped samples in one of three forms: frozen whole blood, isolated PBMCs, or DNA extracted from either of those sample types. The investigation overall reported the following: Clinical and demographic metadata were provided uncurated, with the amount varying by source and participant.

This receptor was taken from a woman aged 65 to 85 with COVID-19, enrolled during active disease. Sequences were obtained from peripheral blood.

The bases read TGTGCCACCAGCAATCAGGACAGGGGGAACTATGGCTACACCTTC. It codes for CATSNQDRGNYGYTF. The V and J segments used are TRBV15 and TRBJ1-2; 10 bases in the middle match TRBD1. Based on the germline V gene (reference sequence), the CDR1 and CDR2 sequences are LNHNV and YYDKDF. V is pruned by 4 bases and J by 2 bases, leaving 4 bases of the junction without a gene match. Including cysteine and phenylalanine, the CDR3 has 15 amino acids. Solely the CDR3 DNA is kept, with 45 bases framed from the first base. Reference TRBV15 and TRBJ1-2 genes cover what lies past the CDR3, so the full variable domain is DAMVIQNPRYQVTQFGKPVTLSCSQTLNHNVMYWYQQKSSQAPKLLFHYYDKDFNNEADTPDNFQSRRPNTSFCFLDIRSPGLGDTAMYLCATSNQDRGNYGYTFGSGTRLTVV.